This is a list of T cell receptor beta chains from one sample in a study of T cell responses to AZD1222 COVID-19 vaccine. Sequenced by immunoSEQ multiplex PCR; TCRdb stores in-frame clones only, minus some. The sample lists roughly 150,000 clones, around nine tenths occurring once. The starting material was peripheral blood, obtained after recovery from COVID-19. All receptors derive from an adult who had recovered from COVID-19. Each CDR3 is given with its conserved first and last residue. D genes are given only for firm matches.

d_gene: TRBD2; j_gene: TRBJ2-1; v_gene: TRBV10-3; CDR3nt: TGTGCCATCAGTGAGTCAGGGCTAGCGGAAGAAAGCTCCTACAATGAGCAGTTCTTC; CDR3aa: CAISESGLAEESSYNEQFF
d_gene: NA; j_gene: TRBJ1-1; v_gene: TRBV12-3/TRBV12-4; CDR3nt: TGTGCCAGTGAGGGGGGAGGAAGCACTGAAGCTTTCTTT; CDR3aa: CASEGGGSTEAFF
d_gene: NA; j_gene: TRBJ1-1; v_gene: TRBV3-1/TRBV3-2; CDR3nt: TGTGCCAGCACGGTTTTCACTGAAGCTTTCTTT; CDR3aa: CASTVFTEAFF
d_gene: TRBD1; j_gene: TRBJ1-2; v_gene: TRBV7-9; CDR3nt: TGTGCCAGCAGCGTCCCGGGACAGGGGGCTGGAGGCTACACCTTC; CDR3aa: CASSVPGQGAGGYTF
d_gene: NA; j_gene: TRBJ2-1; v_gene: TRBV29-1; CDR3nt: TGCAGCGTTGAAACCGGACGGGTGAATGAGCAGTTCTTC; CDR3aa: CSVETGRVNEQFF
d_gene: NA; j_gene: TRBJ1-2; v_gene: TRBV28; CDR3nt: TGTGCCAGCAGTCCGGCAGGGGCCAACTATGGCTACACCTTC; CDR3aa: CASSPAGANYGYTF
d_gene: NA; j_gene: TRBJ2-3; v_gene: TRBV11-2; CDR3nt: TGTGCCAGCAGCTTTACAGGGTCAGATACGCAGTATTTT; CDR3aa: CASSFTGSDTQYF
d_gene: NA; j_gene: TRBJ1-1; v_gene: TRBV6-5; CDR3nt: TGTGCCAGCAGTCCTACGTCTTACACTGAAGCTTTCTTT; CDR3aa: CASSPTSYTEAFF
d_gene: NA; j_gene: TRBJ2-1; v_gene: TRBV3-1/TRBV3-2; CDR3nt: TGTGCCAGCAGCCTTATAGCGGAGCTGCAGTTCTTC; CDR3aa: CASSLIAELQFF
d_gene: NA; j_gene: TRBJ1-1; v_gene: TRBV19; CDR3nt: TGTGCCAGTACCCGAGTGGGGTTGAACACTGAAGCTTTCTTT; CDR3aa: CASTRVGLNTEAFF
d_gene: NA; j_gene: TRBJ1-6; v_gene: TRBV28; CDR3nt: TGTGCCAGCAGTTCCCCCAATTCACCCCTCCACTTT; CDR3aa: CASSSPNSPLHF
d_gene: NA; j_gene: TRBJ2-7; v_gene: TRBV18; CDR3nt: TGTGCCAGCTCACCACTTGGGTTAGGGTTGAGCTCCTACGAGCAGTACTTC; CDR3aa: CASSPLGLGLSSYEQYF
d_gene: NA; j_gene: TRBJ1-1; v_gene: TRBV6-5; CDR3nt: TGTGCCACCCGAGGAGGCTCCACTGAAGCTTTCTTT; CDR3aa: CATRGGSTEAFF